Described below is a single T cell receptor (beta chain) sequence and its context. These data originate in a study of T cell responses to AZD1222 COVID-19 vaccine. The data were produced by immunoSEQ multiplex PCR, yet TCRdb's version contains in-frame clones alone and is incomplete. The sample includes about 110,000 clones, 80% to 90% of them seen just once. This CDR3 region has 14 residues. V dropped 5 bases and J dropped 2; count of bases not matched to a gene: 4. CDR1 and CDR2 from the germline V gene are MNHEY and SMNVEV (reference sequence). The sequences come from peripheral blood, collected on day 0 of AZD1222 vaccination. The chain carries TRBV27 and TRBJ2-7; 9 positions agree with TRBD2. This clonotype was sampled from an adult in good health. The CDR3 DNA is TGTGCCAGCAGTCCAGTAGCGGGGGCCTACGAGCAGTACTTC. Translation: CASSPVAGAYEQYF.